This section outlines one T cell receptor beta chain sequence together with its context. There was relapse after autologous stem cell transplantation in every patient, and there was variation in brentuximab vedotin exposure. TCRdb's copy holds only in-frame clones and misses some; the assay was immunoSEQ multiplex PCR. The sample carries 90,000 to 120,000 clones, roughly 87% recorded once. This entry is derived from a study of PD-1 blockade in classical Hodgkin lymphoma. The CDR3 runs 17 residues. Trimming cost V 5 bases and J 5 bases, with 19 bases left between them. The sequencing used peripheral blood mononuclear cells (PBMCs), collected before the second cycle of nivolumab. The chain carries TRBV6-7 and TRBJ2-6, with D uncertain. TRBV6-7 is treated as an ORF (open reading frame) with a function not yet certain. The TCR originated in a human donor with classical Hodgkin lymphoma. In nucleotides, the CDR3 is TGTGCCAGCAGTAACGAGAGGCGTCAAAGTCGGGCCAACGTCCTGACTTTC. It yields the protein CASSNERRQSRANVLTF.